This TCR beta chain originates from a study of cytomegalovirus exposure and HLA in healthy donors. Findings and caveats of the study: The TCR clusters that emerged in the first cohort tended, a later analysis found, to co-occur in the approximately 130 validation repertoires.

The germline CDR1 and CDR2 sequences are DFQATT and SNEGSKA (reference sequence). V lost 1 base to trimming and J lost 8 bases, with 8 bases between them. This CDR3 is built from 11 residues. Details on this clone: Its antigen is currently unknown.

Profiling relied on immunoSEQ multiplex PCR, and the TCRdb table lists in-frame clones only, not all of them. The sample carries 160,000 or so clones, more than 75% recorded once. The chain joins TRBV20-1 to TRBJ1-2, with D unclear. The sequenced sample was PBMCs. This receptor was taken from a man aged 18 to 29 in good health and CMV-seronegative. CDR3 sequence (DNA): TGCAGTGCTAGAGTTATGAGGGGCTACACCTTC. Its protein product is CSARVMRGYTF.